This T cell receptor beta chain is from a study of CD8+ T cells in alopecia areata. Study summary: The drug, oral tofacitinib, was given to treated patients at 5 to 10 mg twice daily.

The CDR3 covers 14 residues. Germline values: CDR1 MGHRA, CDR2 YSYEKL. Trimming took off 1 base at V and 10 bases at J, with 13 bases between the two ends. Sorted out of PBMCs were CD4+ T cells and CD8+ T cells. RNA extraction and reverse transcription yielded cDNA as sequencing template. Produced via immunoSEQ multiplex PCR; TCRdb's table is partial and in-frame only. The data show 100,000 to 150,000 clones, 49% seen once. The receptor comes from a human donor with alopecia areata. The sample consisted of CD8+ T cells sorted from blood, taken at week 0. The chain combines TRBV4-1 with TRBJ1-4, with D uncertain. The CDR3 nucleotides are TGCGCCAGCAGCCAAGTGGCAAATAACGGAAAACTGTTTTTT. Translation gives CASSQVANNGKLFF.